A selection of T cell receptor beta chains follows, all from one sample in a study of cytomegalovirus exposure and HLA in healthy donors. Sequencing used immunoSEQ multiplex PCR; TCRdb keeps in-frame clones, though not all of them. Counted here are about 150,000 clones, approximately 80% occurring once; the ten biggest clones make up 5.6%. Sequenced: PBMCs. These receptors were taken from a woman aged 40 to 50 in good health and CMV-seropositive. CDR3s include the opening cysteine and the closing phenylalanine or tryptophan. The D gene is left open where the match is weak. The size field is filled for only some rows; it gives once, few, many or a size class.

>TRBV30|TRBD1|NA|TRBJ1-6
TGTGCCTGGAGTGGGGACAGGGGGTTCAATTCACCCCTCCACTTT
CAWSGDRGFNSPLHF
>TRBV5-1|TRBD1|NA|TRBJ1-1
TGCGCCAGCAGCGGACTGACAGGGGGCGCAACTGAAGCTTTCTTT
CASSGLTGGATEAFF
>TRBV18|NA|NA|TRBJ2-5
TGTGCCAGCTCACCGACAGGCAGTCAAGCTAGGGTCCAGTACTTC
CASSPTGSQARVQYF
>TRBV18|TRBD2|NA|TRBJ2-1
TGTGCCAGCTCACCGGAACTAGCGGGAGAAAGGGGTGAGCAGTTCTTC
CASSPELAGERGEQFF
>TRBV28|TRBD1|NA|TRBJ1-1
TGTGCCAGCAGCAGGGGGCTGATCACTGAAGCTTTCTTT
CASSRGLITEAFF
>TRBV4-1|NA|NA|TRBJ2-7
TGCGCCAGCAGCCAAGAGGCCCCGCCTGGCGAGCAGTACTTC
CASSQEAPPGEQYF
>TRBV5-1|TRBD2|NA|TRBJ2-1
TGCGCCAGCAGCGGCCTAGCGGGCAACAATGAGCAGTTCTTC
CASSGLAGNNEQFF
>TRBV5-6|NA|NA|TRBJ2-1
TGTGCCAGCAAAATGGGGCAGGGGAACTACAATGAGCAGTTCTTC
CASKMGQGNYNEQFF
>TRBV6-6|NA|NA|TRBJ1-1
TGTGCCAGCAGTTACTCGGCAGGGAACACTGAAGCTTTCTTT
CASSYSAGNTEAFF
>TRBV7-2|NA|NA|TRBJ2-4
TGTGCCAGCAGCTCTTCCCCCACGTCCTTAGGGGGAAACATTCAGTACTTC
CASSSSPTSLGGNIQYF
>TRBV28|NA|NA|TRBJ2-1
TGTGCCAGCACCGTAGACAGTGTCGCCTACAATGAGCAGTTCTTC
CASTVDSVAYNEQFF
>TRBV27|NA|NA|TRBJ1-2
TGTGCCAGCAGGTTCGACAGGAGCTATGGCTACACCTTC
CASRFDRSYGYTF
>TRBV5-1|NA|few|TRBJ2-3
TGCGCCAGCAAGACGGGAGATACGCAGTATTTT
CASKTGDTQYF
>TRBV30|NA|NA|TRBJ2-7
TGTGCCTGGAATTCCGGTTCCACCTACGAGCAGTACTTC
CAWNSGSTYEQYF
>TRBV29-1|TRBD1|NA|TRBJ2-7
TGCAGCGTTGAAGCCGGGACAGGTGAAGAGTACTTC
CSVEAGTGEEYF
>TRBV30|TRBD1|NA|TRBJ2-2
TGTGCCTGGAGTGTATCCAGGACAGGGGATCGCACCGGGGAGCTGTTTTTT
CAWSVSRTGDRTGELFF
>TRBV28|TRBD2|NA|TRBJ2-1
TGTGCCAGCAGTCTAGCGGGAGGCTTGAATGAGCAGTTCTTC
CASSLAGGLNEQFF
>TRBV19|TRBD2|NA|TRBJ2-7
TGTGCCAGTAGTGTGGTACGGACTAGCGGGAGGAGGTACGAGCAGTACTTC
CASSVVRTSGRRYEQYF
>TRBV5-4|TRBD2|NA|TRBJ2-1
TGTGCCAGCAGCTTAGAGCTAGCGGGATTGGATGAGCAGTTCTTC
CASSLELAGLDEQFF
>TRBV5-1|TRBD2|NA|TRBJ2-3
TGCGCCAGCAGCCGCTTGCCGACTAGCGGGAGCACAGATACGCAGTATTTT
CASSRLPTSGSTDTQYF
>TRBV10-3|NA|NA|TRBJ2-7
TGTGCCATCAACGGGAGCCGCCTTCGATACGAGCAGTACTTC
CAINGSRLRYEQYF
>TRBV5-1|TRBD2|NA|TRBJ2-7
TGCGCCAGCAGCTTGGGGGCGGGAGGAGCAGTCGAGCAGTACTTC
CASSLGAGGAVEQYF
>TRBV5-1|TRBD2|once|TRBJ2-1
TGCGCCAGCAGCTTGGGCGGGAGGGCCATCAATGAGCAGTTCTTC
CASSLGGRAINEQFF
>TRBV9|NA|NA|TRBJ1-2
TGTGCCAGCAGCGTAGACACGAACTATGGCTACACCTTC
CASSVDTNYGYTF
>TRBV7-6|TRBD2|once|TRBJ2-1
TGTGCCAGCAGCTTAGTGACGGGAGGAGGTAGGGATGAGCAGTTCTTC
CASSLVTGGGRDEQFF
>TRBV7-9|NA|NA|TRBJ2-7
TGTGCCAGCAGCTTAGTACTCGGTAGCTCGGGCGAGCAGTACTTC
CASSLVLGSSGEQYF
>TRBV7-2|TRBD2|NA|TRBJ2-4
TGTGCCAGCAGCTTAGCCGGGACTAGCGGGAGGAGGAACATTCAGTACTTC
CASSLAGTSGRRNIQYF
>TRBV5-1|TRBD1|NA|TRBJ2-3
TGCGCCAGCAGCTTGGCCGGGACAGGGTTCACAGATACGCAGTATTTT
CASSLAGTGFTDTQYF
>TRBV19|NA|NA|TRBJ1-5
TGTGCCAGTAGTATAGAGGCCTCGAGGGGGAATCAGCCCCAGCATTTT
CASSIEASRGNQPQHF
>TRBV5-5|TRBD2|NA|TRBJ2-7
TGTGCCAGCAGTCGGGAGGCTCTGTCCTACGAGCAGTACTTC
CASSREALSYEQYF
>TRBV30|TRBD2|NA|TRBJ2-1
TGTGCCTGGAGTGTTTCGGTACTAGCGGGAGACTACAATGAGCAGTTCTTC
CAWSVSVLAGDYNEQFF
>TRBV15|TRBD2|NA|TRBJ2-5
TGTGCCACCAGCAGAGATGGGCTAGCGGGAGGAGGTGTGGAGACCCAGTACTTC
CATSRDGLAGGGVETQYF
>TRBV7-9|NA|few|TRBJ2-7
TGTGCCAGCAGTAGTAGAGGAGCGACCGAGCAGTACTTC
CASSSRGATEQYF
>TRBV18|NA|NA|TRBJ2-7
TGTGCCAGCTCATGGGACAGCGGAGGAGCGGGTGGGCGATACGAGCAGTACTTC
CASSWDSGGAGGRYEQYF
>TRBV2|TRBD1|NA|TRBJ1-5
TGTGCCAGCAGTAGACAGGGGACCAATCAGCCCCAGCATTTT
CASSRQGTNQPQHF
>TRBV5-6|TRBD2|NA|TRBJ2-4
TGTGCCAGCAGCCTTCAGACCGGGACTAGGATGAACATTCAGTACTTC
CASSLQTGTRMNIQYF
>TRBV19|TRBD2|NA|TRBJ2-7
TGTGCCAGTAGGCACCCTAGCGGTAATTCCTCCTACGAGCAGTACTTC
CASRHPSGNSSYEQYF
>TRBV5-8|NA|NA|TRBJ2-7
TGTGCCAGCAGCCACAGGTTCCACGAGCAGTACTTC
CASSHRFHEQYF
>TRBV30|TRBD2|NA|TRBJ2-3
TGTGCCTGGAGTGTACTTCTGCGGGAGGCCGGCACAGATACGCAGTATTTT
CAWSVLLREAGTDTQYF
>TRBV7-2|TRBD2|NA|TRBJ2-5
TGTGCCAGCAGCTCCCAAGCTAGCGGGGCTGGTAGTGGGACCCAGTACTTC
CASSSQASGAGSGTQYF
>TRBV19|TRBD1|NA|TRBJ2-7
TGTGCCAGTAGTATCCGGACAGGAGGCGAGCAGTACTTC
CASSIRTGGEQYF
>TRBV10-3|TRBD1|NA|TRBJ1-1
TGTGCCATCAGTGAGCGACAGGGGTCAACAAAGAACACTGAAGCTTTCTTT
CAISERQGSTKNTEAFF
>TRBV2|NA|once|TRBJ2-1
TGTGCCAGCAGTGATTTAGCCTGGGCCTACAATGAGCAGTTCTTC
CASSDLAWAYNEQFF
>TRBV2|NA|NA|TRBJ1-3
TGTGCCAGCAGTGGGGAGGGAGGTACTGGAAACACCATATATTTT
CASSGEGGTGNTIYF
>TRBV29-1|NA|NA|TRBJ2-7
TGCAGCGTTGGGCAATCGGGGTACGAGCAGTACTTC
CSVGQSGYEQYF
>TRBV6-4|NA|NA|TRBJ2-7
TGTGCCAGCAGTGACGCGGTGAGGGCGTCCCACGAGCAGTACTTC
CASSDAVRASHEQYF
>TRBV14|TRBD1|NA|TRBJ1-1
TGTGCCAGCAGCCAAACGGGACAGCCGAACACTGAAGCTTTCTTT
CASSQTGQPNTEAFF
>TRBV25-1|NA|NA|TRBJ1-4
TGTGCCAGCAGTGAAGGCGGAGTCGGTGCAACTAATGAAAAACTGTTTTTT
CASSEGGVGATNEKLFF
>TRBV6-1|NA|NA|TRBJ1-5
TGTGCCAGCAGTGAAGCTGTGAGGCAGCCCCAGCATTTT
CASSEAVRQPQHF
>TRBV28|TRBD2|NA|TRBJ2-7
TGTGCCAGCAGTTTACCCTACCCCCCAAGCGGGAGACTAGCCTACGAGCAGTACTTC
CASSLPYPPSGRLAYEQYF
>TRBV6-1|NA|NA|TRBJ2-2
TGTGCCGTCCGGGAGTTGGGTACCGGGGAGCTGTTTTTT
CAVRELGTGELFF
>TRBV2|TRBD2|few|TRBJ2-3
TGTGCCAGCAGTAGGGACTATCGTACAGATACGCAGTATTTT
CASSRDYRTDTQYF
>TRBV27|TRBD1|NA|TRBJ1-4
TGTGCCAGCAGTTTATCTTCAAGACAGGGTTTAAATGAAAAACTGTTTTTT
CASSLSSRQGLNEKLFF
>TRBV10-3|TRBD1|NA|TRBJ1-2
TGTGCCATCAGTGAACCGGGACAGGGAGCGTATGGCTACACCTTC
CAISEPGQGAYGYTF
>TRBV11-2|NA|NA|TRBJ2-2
TGTGCCAGCAGCCCCGCGTGGGCTTTGAACACCGGGGAGCTGTTTTTT
CASSPAWALNTGELFF
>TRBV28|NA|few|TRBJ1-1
TGTGCCAGCAGTTCCCCAAGGGGGAACACTGAAGCTTTCTTT
CASSSPRGNTEAFF
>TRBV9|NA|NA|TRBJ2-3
TGTGCCAGTATGCGGTTGTTCCCAACAGATACGCAGTATTTT
CASMRLFPTDTQYF
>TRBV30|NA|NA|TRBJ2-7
TGTGCCTGGACTCAAATGCGAGGGTTACACTCCTACGAGCAGTACTTC
CAWTQMRGLHSYEQYF
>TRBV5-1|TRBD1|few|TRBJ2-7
TGCGCCAGCAGCTTGGACGTCGGGACAGGGGGCTACGAGCAGTACTTC
CASSLDVGTGGYEQYF
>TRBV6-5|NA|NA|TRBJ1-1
TGTGCCAGCAGTTATGTCGGGGTAACTGAAGCTTTCTTT
CASSYVGVTEAFF